Sequencing of this T cell receptor beta chain was carried out in a study of blood T cell repertoires in COVID-19. This CDR3 is built from 13 residues. V gave up 7 bases and J gave up 4 bases; unmatched junction bases: 4. Methods used by the authors: Estimates of nucleated cell counts were drawn from the amplification of reference gene primers. Here immunoSEQ multiplex PCR was the method, and the copy in TCRdb shows in-frame clones only, minus some. V and J calls and clone size come straight from that table; D and trimming were deduced from the DNA. The repertoire holds over 95,000 clones, around 83% seen once, with about 5.5% in the top ten.

The genes are TRBV12-3 or TRBV12-4 and TRBJ2-1; 7 bases line up with TRBD2. The specimen sequenced was peripheral blood. The receptor was derived from a woman between 55 and 75 years old with COVID-19, enrolled during active disease. The CDR3 sequence is CASKGLKYNEQFF. The CDR3 bases are TGTGCCAGCAAGGGACTAAAATACAATGAGCAGTTCTTC.